The source of this T cell receptor (beta chain) is a study of cytomegalovirus exposure and HLA in healthy donors. Findings of the study overall: The majority of TCR sequences were rare, yet some public TCRs appeared in many donors. One variant, a missense change in DCLRE1C, was linked in a later analysis to TCR beta V- and J-gene trimming. Among the sequence variants, a highly shared cluster was likely an artifact of sequencing.

With 60 Vbeta and 13 Jbeta primers, the PCR was carried out. Using immunoSEQ multiplex PCR, the repertoire was profiled, and TCRdb retains in-frame clones only, with some absent. The sample holds under 200,000 clones; 60% to 85% are singletons and the top ten take less than 2.5%. CDR1 is MNHEY and CDR2 is SMNVEV in the germline V gene (reference sequence). J gave up 0 bases and V 4 bases, and 7 bases lay outside the gene matches. This CDR3 is 18 amino acids long. On this clone itself: As yet, its antigen is unknown.

The sample comprised PBMCs. This sequence originates from a man aged 50 to 60 in good health and CMV-seropositive. The chain recombines TRBV27 with TRBJ2-2; TRBD2 aligns across 11 bases. The CDR3 spells CASSYTSGGHANTGELFF. The DNA for the CDR3 is TGTGCCAGCAGTTATACTAGCGGGGGCCACGCGAACACCGGGGAGCTGTTTTTT.